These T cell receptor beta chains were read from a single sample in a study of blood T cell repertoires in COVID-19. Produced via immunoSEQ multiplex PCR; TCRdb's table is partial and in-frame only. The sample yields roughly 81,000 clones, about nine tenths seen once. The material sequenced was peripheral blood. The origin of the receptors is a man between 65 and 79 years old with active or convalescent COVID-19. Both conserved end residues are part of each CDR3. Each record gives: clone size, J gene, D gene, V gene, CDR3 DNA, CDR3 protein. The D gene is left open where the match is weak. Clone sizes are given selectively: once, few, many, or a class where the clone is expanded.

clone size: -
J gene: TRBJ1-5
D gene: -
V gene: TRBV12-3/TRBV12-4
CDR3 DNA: TGTGCCAGCAGTTTATCGGTCCAGCCCCAGCATTTT
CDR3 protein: CASSLSVQPQHF

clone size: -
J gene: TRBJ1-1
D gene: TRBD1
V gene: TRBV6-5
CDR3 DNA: TGTGCCAGCAGTCAGGGACAGGCCACTGAAGCTTTCTTT
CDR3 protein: CASSQGQATEAFF

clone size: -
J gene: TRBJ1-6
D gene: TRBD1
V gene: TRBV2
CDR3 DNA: TGTGCCAGCAGTGAAGACAGGGGGTATTCACCCCTCCACTTT
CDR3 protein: CASSEDRGYSPLHF

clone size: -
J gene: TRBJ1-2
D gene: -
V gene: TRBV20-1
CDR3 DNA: TGCAGTGCTACTGAGGGCAGCATCTATGGCTACACCTTC
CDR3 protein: CSATEGSIYGYTF

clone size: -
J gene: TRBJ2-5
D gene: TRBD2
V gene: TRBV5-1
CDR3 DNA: TGCGCCAGCAGTCGGTCTAGCGGGGGACAAGAGACCCAGTACTTC
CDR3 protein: CASSRSSGGQETQYF

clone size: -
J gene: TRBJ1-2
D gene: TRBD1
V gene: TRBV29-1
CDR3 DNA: TGCAGCGTTTTCCGGACAGGGACTAGCTACACCTTC
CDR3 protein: CSVFRTGTSYTF

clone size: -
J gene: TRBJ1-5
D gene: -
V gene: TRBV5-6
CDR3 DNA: TGTGCCAGCAGCTTGGGACACTTCAATCAGCCCCAGCATTTT
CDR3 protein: CASSLGHFNQPQHF

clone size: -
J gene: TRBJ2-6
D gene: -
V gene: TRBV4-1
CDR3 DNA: TGCGCCACCAACAACCTAAGGGGCTCTGGGGCCAACGTCCTGACTTTC
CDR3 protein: CATNNLRGSGANVLTF

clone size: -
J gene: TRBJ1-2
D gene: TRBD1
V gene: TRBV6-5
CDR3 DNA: TGTGCCAGCAGCGTAGCAGGGGGCGTCTATGGCTACACCTTC
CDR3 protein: CASSVAGGVYGYTF

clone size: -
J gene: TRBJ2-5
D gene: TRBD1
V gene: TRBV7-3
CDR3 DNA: TGTGCCAGCAGCCCGGGACAGGGGGCTTTTGAGACCCAGTACTTC
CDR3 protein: CASSPGQGAFETQYF

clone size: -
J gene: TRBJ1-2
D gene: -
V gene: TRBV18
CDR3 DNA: TGTGCCAGCTCGGACCTCTTCACAGGGTTGAGTGGCTACACCTTC
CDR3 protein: CASSDLFTGLSGYTF

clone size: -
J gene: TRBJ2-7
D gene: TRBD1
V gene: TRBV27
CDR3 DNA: TGTGCCACCCGACCCGGGACAGGGGGCGTCTACGAGCAGTACTTC
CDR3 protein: CATRPGTGGVYEQYF

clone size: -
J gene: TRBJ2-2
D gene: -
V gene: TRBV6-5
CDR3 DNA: TGTGCCAGCAGTTACCCGCCAGGGTGGGGCGGGGAGCTGTTTTTT
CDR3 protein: CASSYPPGWGGELFF

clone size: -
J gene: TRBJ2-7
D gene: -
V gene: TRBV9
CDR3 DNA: TGTGCCAGCAGCGTCGATGGGTCAGGGGGGTTCGAGCAGTACTTC
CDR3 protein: CASSVDGSGGFEQYF

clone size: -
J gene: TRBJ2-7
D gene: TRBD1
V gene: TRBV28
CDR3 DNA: TGTGCCAGCAGTTTATCCGGGGACAGAGACTACGAGCAGTACTTC
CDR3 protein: CASSLSGDRDYEQYF

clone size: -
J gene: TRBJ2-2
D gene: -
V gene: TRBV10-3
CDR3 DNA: TGTGCCATCACGGGACACTCGAACACCGGGGAGCTGTTTTTT
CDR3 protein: CAITGHSNTGELFF

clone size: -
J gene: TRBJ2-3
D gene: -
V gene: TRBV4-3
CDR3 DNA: TGCGCCAGCAGCCAAGGGCTAGCTGCCCCAGATACGCAGTATTTT
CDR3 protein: CASSQGLAAPDTQYF

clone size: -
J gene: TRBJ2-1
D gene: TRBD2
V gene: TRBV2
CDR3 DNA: TGTGCCAGCAGTGAAGAGACTAGCGGACGCAATGAGCAGTTCTTC
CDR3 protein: CASSEETSGRNEQFF

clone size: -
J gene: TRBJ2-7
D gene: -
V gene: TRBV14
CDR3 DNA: TGTGCCAGCAGCCAAGTTCCAGGGCGTAACTCCTACGAGCAGTACTTC
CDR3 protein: CASSQVPGRNSYEQYF

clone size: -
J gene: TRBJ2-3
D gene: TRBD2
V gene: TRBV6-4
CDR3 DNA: TGTGCCAGCAGCCGGGGGGGGTACACAGATACGCAGTATTTT
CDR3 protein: CASSRGGYTDTQYF

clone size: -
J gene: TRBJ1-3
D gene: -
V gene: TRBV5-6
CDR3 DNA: TGTGCCAGCAGCTTTGGGGGGAAGAAGGGAAACACCATATATTTT
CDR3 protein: CASSFGGKKGNTIYF

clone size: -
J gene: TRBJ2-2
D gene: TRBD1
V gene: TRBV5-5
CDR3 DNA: TGTGCCAGCAGCTCCGGGGACAGGACCGGGGAGCTGTTTTTT
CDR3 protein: CASSSGDRTGELFF

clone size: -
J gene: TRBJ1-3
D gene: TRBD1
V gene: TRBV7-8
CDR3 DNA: TGTGCCAGCAGCACTGGACAGGGGGCCTCTGGAAACACCATATATTTT
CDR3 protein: CASSTGQGASGNTIYF

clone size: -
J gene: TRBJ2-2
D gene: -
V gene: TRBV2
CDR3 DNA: TGTGCCAGCAAGGAGGGAGAATCCTTCGGGGAGCTGTTTTTT
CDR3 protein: CASKEGESFGELFF

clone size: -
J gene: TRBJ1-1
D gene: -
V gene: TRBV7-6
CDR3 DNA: TGTGCCAGCAGCTCGGGGGGTGTTAGCACTGAAGCTTTCTTT
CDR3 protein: CASSSGGVSTEAFF

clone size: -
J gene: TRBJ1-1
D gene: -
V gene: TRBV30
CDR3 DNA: TGTGCCTGGGACCAAAGGGGAGGGACTGAAGCTTTCTTT
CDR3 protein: CAWDQRGGTEAFF

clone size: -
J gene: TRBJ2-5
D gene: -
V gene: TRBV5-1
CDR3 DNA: TGCGCCAGCAGCTTGGCCAGTCAGATCCAAGAGACCCAGTACTTC
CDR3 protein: CASSLASQIQETQYF

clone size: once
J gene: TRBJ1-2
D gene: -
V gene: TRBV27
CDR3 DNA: TGTGCCAGCAGTTTCAGGGGCGGGTATGGCTACACCTTC
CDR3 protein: CASSFRGGYGYTF

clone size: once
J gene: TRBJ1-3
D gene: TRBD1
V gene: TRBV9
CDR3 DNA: TGTGCCAGCAGCGCCCAACAGGGGGTCTCTGGAAACACCATATATTTT
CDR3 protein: CASSAQQGVSGNTIYF

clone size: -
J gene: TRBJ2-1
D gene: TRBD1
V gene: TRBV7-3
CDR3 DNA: TGTGCCAGCAGCGGAAGGGGACAGGGGCACTACAATGAGCAGTTCTTC
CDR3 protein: CASSGRGQGHYNEQFF

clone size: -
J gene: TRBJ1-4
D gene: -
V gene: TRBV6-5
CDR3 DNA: TGTGCCAGCAGTCCACAGCTTGCAACTAATGAAAAACTGTTTTTT
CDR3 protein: CASSPQLATNEKLFF

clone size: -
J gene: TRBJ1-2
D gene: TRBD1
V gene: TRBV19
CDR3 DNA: TGTGCCAGTAGTATGGGACAGAGACCTGGCTACACCTTC
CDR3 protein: CASSMGQRPGYTF

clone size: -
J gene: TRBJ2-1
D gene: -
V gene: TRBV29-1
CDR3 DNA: TGCAGCGTTCGTCGACAGCATTTGGAGCAGTTCTTC
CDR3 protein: CSVRRQHLEQFF

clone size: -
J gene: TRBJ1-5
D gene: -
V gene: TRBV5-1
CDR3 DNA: TGCGCCAGCAGCTTGCTTCCACAGGACAATCAGCCCCAGCATTTT
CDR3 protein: CASSLLPQDNQPQHF

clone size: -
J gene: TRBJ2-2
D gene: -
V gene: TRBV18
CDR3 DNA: TGTGCCAGCTCACGACCTCTTCCAGGCTCGAACACCGGGGAGCTGTTTTTT
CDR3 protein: CASSRPLPGSNTGELFF

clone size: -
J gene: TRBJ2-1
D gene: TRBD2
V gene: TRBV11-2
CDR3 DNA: TGTGCCAGCAGCTTATCGGCTAGCGGGGTAGCAAATGAGCAGTTCTTC
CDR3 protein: CASSLSASGVANEQFF

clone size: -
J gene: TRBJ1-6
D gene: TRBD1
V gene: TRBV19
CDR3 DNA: TGTGCCAGTAGTGGGACAGGGATGAGTTCACCCCTCCACTTT
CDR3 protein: CASSGTGMSSPLHF

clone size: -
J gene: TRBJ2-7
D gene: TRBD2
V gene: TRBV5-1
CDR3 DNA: TGCGCCAGCAGCTTGAGCGGGACTAGCGGGGGCCGTTTCTACGAGCAGTACTTC
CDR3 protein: CASSLSGTSGGRFYEQYF

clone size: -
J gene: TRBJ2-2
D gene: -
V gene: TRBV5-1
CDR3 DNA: TGCGCCAGCAGCTCGTTCCCGGGGAACACCGGGGAGCTGTTTTTT
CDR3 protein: CASSSFPGNTGELFF

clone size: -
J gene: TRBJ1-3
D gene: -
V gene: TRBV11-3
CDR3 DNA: TGTGCCAGCAGCCAGGGGACGTCCAGCTCTGGAAACACCATATATTTT
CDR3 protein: CASSQGTSSSGNTIYF

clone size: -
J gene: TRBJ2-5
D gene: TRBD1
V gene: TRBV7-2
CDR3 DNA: TGTGCCAGCAGCTTGCTGACAGGGAAGGAGACCCAGTACTTC
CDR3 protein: CASSLLTGKETQYF

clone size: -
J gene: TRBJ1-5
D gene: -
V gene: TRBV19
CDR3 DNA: TGTGCCAGTAGTGCTGACAGTTATAGCAATCAGCCCCAGCATTTT
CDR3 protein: CASSADSYSNQPQHF

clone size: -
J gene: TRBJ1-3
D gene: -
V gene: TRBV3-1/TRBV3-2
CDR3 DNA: TGTGCCAGCAGCCAGGAATTCGGAGACCGAAGATTAACCAGCTCTGGAAACACCATATATTTT
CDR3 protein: CASSQEFGDRRLTSSGNTIYF

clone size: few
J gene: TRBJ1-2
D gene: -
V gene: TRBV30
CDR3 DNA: TGTGCCTGGAGAAGAGGCAGGGTAGGGTATGGCTACACCTTC
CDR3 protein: CAWRRGRVGYGYTF

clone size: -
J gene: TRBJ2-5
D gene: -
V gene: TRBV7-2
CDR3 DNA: TGTGCCAGCAGCAGGGGGATAGGGGAGACCCAGTACTTC
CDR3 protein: CASSRGIGETQYF

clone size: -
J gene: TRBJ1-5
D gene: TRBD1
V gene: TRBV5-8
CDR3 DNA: TGTGCCAGCAGCTTGGACAGGGGGCGCGGGGGAAGCAATCAGCCCCAGCATTTT
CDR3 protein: CASSLDRGRGGSNQPQHF

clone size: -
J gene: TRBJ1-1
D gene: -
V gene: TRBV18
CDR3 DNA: TGTGCCAGCCGCGGACAGCAGAACACTGAAGCTTTCTTT
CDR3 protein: CASRGQQNTEAFF

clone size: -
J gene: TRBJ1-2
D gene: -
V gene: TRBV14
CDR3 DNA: TGTGCCAGCAGCCCCTGGACTCCAACCAAGGATGGCTACACCTTC
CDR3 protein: CASSPWTPTKDGYTF

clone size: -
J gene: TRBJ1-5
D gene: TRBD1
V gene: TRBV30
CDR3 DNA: TGTGCCTGCAACCAAAAGACAGGGGGCAATCAGCCCCAGCATTTT
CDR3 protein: CACNQKTGGNQPQHF

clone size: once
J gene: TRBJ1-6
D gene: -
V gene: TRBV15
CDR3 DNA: TGTGCCACCAGCAGTTCCCCCAGCGGACCCAACTATAATTCACCCCTCCACTTT
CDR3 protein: CATSSSPSGPNYNSPLHF